This T cell receptor (beta chain) originates from a study of CD8+ T cells in alopecia areata. TCR sequencing used cDNA made by reverse transcription of extracted RNA. The protocol was immunoSEQ multiplex PCR, while the TCRdb copy is restricted to in-frame clones and leaves out a portion. The profile shows some 170,000 clones, roughly 58% of them singletons. Specified treatment: oral pan-JAK inhibitor, 5-10 mg twice daily. PBMCs yielded sorted CD4+ and CD8+ T cells. CDR1 is MDHEN and CDR2 is SYDVKM in the germline V gene. Trimming removed 3 bases from V and 3 bases from J, with 6 bases in between. This CDR3 has 12 amino acids.

V is TRBV28 and J is TRBJ2-7; the D is unclear. The source material was CD4+ T cells sorted from blood, sampled at approximately week 56, from a patient treated with tofacitinib. The receptor comes from a human donor with alopecia areata. CDR3 region: CASSFGIYEQYF. DNA for the CDR3: TGTGCCAGCAGTTTTGGGATCTACGAGCAGTACTTC. Combining the CDR3 with reference TRBV28 and TRBJ2-7 gives the whole variable domain DVKVTQSSRYLVKRTGEKVFLECVQDMDHENMFWYRQDPGLGLRLIYFSYDVKMKEKGDIPEGYSVSREKKERFSLILESASTNQTSMYLCASSFGIYEQYFGPGTRLTVT.